The following is a T cell receptor beta chain sequence with its context. Those enrolled in Seattle joined during active infection and were followed longitudinally afterward. Germline-derived CDR1 and CDR2 are KGHSH and LQKENI. The CDR3 consists of 17 residues. The V gene lost 2 bases and the J gene lost 0 bases, with 14 bases spanning the gap. The method was immunoSEQ multiplex PCR; TCRdb's version includes in-frame clones alone and lacks a portion of them. The sample has about 410,000 clones; approximately 89% are singletons. The sample originates from a study of blood T cell repertoires in COVID-19. Study overall: Specimens from acute and convalescent COVID-19 originated in the United States, Italy and Spain. PBMCs, B-cell-depleted T cells, or T cells were the source of the cDNA or gDNA that made up the material.

V is TRBV18 and J is TRBJ1-3; D remains unclear. This receptor was identified in a woman aged 40 to 50 with COVID-19, enrolled during active disease. Sequences were obtained from peripheral blood. The CDR3 reads CASSPMTGGLSGNTIYF. Written as DNA, the CDR3 is TGTGCCAGCTCACCAATGACCGGAGGCCTCTCTGGAAACACCATATATTTT. Variable domain in full (rest from reference TRBV18 and TRBJ1-3): NAGVMQNPRHLVRRRGQEARLRCSPMKGHSHVYWYRQLPEEGLKFMVYLQKENIIDESGMPKERFSAEFPKEGPSILRIQQVVRGDSAAYFCASSPMTGGLSGNTIYFGEGSWLTVV.